This TCR beta chain was sequenced in a study of blood T cells in healthy people across ages. Whole-study findings and limits: PBMCs that were unsorted prevented a conclusive naive versus antigen-experienced comparison.

Healthy Russian Caucasian donors spanned ages about 6 to 100 years. Primed by a sample-barcoded 5' primer and a J-beta primer mix, a second PCR proceeded for about 6 to 11 cycles. Every molecule of cDNA carried a tag from a template-switch adaptor with 12 random nucleotides. MiXCR, applied by TCRdb to the 5' RACE reads, yields one record per CDR3 protein. The sample has more than 550,000 distinct CDR3 sequences, approximately 22% seen once. In this sample, this clonotype turned up a few times. Antigen specificity is unknown. The receptor was derived from a man aged 65 to 85 in good health. The source material was blood.

The CDR3 DNA sequence: TGCGCCAGCAGCTCCCACAGGGGCGGGACCTCCTACGAGCAGTACTTC. It codes for CASSSHRGGTSYEQYF. This chain uses TRBV5-1 with TRBJ2-7, with D possibly TRBD1 on 7 matching bases. CDR3 length: 16 residues. Trimming pared 3 bases from V and 0 bases from J, leaving 16 bases between. Germline V lookup: CDR1 SGHRS, CDR2 YFSETQ.